The T cell receptor beta chain described here comes from a study of blood T cell repertoires in COVID-19. Study-wide background: COVID-19 samples from acute and convalescent phases originated in the United States, Italy and Spain.

Method: immunoSEQ multiplex PCR; TCRdb's copy keeps in-frame clones and lacks some. The repertoire holds about 270,000 clones, with roughly 91% as singletons. The age range of participants was about 18 to 90 years, with residence in about two dozen US areas. Membership in each cohort depended on participant-reported clinical history. All recovered Cohort 3 donors got two negative PCRs, got clearance, or saw symptom resolution. CDR1 is MDHEN and CDR2 is SYDVKM in the germline V gene. The CDR3 covers 16 residues. Losses at the gene ends were 3 bases for V and 7 bases for J; bases not matched to a gene: 12.

The specimen was PBMCs or T cells enriched from blood (not recorded which). This chain links TRBV28 with TRBJ2-1; 7 nucleotides line up with TRBD1. The clonotype comes from an older woman who had recovered from COVID-19. This chain's CDR3 is CASSFRPTDRENEQFF. The CDR3 DNA follows: TGTGCCAGCAGTTTTCGCCCTACCGACAGGGAAAATGAGCAGTTCTTC.